Below, 30 T cell receptor beta chains from the same sample are listed, as sequenced in a study of early T cells in non-severe SARS-CoV-2 infection. TCRdb recomputed calls from the 5' RACE reads with MiXCR, one row per CDR3 protein. This sample has about 33,000 distinct CDR3 sequences, with 5% found just once. What was sequenced was whole blood. These receptors all stem from an adult who was a healthcare worker with PCR-confirmed SARS-CoV-2 infection or an uninfected control (not recorded which).

This clonotype was observed at least ten times. CDR3 coding DNA: TGTGCCAGCAGCCAAGAAGCGGCGCCTCGCACAGATACGCAGTATTTT. Its protein is CASSQEAAPRTDTQYF. The chain links TRBV4-2 to TRBJ2-3; weak D call: TRBD2 (5 bases). Germline V CDR1 and CDR2: LGHNA, YNFKEQ. The CDR3 consists of 16 residues. V was cut by 0 bases and J by 1 base, with 11 bases left in between.

This clonotype showed up many times. V gene TRBV9 combines with J gene TRBJ1-2, with 7 bases identical to TRBD1. Trimming removed 3 bases from V and 3 bases from J; junction bases left unmatched: 11. Looked up from germline, CDR1 is SGDLS and CDR2 is YYNGEE. This CDR3 is built from 16 residues. CDR3: CASSDHRQGPDYGYTF. CDR3 nucleotide sequence: TGTGCCAGCAGCGACCACCGACAGGGCCCTGACTATGGCTACACCTTC.

This clonotype was picked up a small number of times. The chain uses TRBV3-1 and TRBJ2-5, with D perhaps TRBD1 (6 bases). Germline values: CDR1 LGHDT, CDR2 YNNKEL (reference sequence). Trimming shortened V by 1 base and J by 4 bases, and 7 bases separated the two germline ends. The CDR3 spans 13 residues. The CDR3 nucleotides are TGTGCCAGCAGCCAAGGCAGGGGAGAGACCCAGTACTTC. Translation gives CASSQGRGETQYF.

This clonotype has just a few counts. V usage is TRBV7-2 and J usage is TRBJ2-7; tentatively, D is TRBD1 or TRBD2 (5 bases each). Trimming left V 5 bases short and J 6 bases short, with 20 bases between. Germline-derived CDR1 and CDR2 are SGHTA and FQGNSA. There are 15 residues in the CDR3. CDR3 region: CASSRVRGSNFEQYF. DNA for the CDR3: TGTGCCAGCAGCCGAGTACGGGGCAGCAACTTCGAGCAGTACTTC.

The chain combines TRBV6-5 with TRBJ1-1; TRBD1 might be the D (6 bases). V lost 6 bases and J lost 4, with 12 bases in between. Germline CDR1 and CDR2: MNHEY and SVGAGI. The CDR3 is 13 residues long. This CDR3 is CASRHKQGTEAFF. CDR3 DNA: TGTGCCAGCAGACATAAACAGGGCACTGAAGCTTTCTTT.

Ten or more counts support this clonotype. The gene calls are TRBV11-2 and TRBJ2-7, with 8 bases identical to TRBD1. There are 18 residues in the CDR3. V lost 4 bases to trimming and J lost 2 bases; unmatched junction nucleotides: 16. Looked up from germline, CDR1 is SGHAT and CDR2 is FQNNGV. CDR3 bases: TGTGCCAGCAGCTCCTACGGCTGGACAGGGCGGGATCCCTACGAGCAGTACTTC. Its translation is CASSSYGWTGRDPYEQYF.

CDR3 residues: CASSLSGFGQETQYF. The CDR3 DNA sequence: TGTGCCAGCAGCTTATCAGGGTTTGGACAAGAGACCCAGTACTTC. The rearrangement links TRBV11-2 to TRBJ2-5; possibly TRBD1 for D (5 bases). Between the trimmed V and J ends, which lost 2 bases and 2 bases, there was a span of 12 bases. Germline CDR1 and CDR2: SGHAT and FQNNGV. CDR3 length equals 15 residues.

The sample holds many counts of this clonotype. The V gene is TRBV6-2 or TRBV6-3, the J gene TRBJ1-5, with no clear D. V was cut by 2 bases and J by 2 bases, with 7 bases left in between. This CDR3 region has 14 residues. CDR1 and CDR2 from the germline V gene are MNHEY and SVGEGT. CDR3 amino acids: CASSYGQGNQPQHF. The DNA for the CDR3 is TGTGCCAGCAGTTACGGGCAAGGCAATCAGCCCCAGCATTTT.

J is TRBJ2-5 and V is TRBV4-1; D is perhaps TRBD2 (5 bases). Trimming stripped 0 bases from V and 2 bases from J, with 13 bases between. Germline CDR1 reads MGHRA; CDR2 reads YSYEKL. CDR3 size: 16 residues. The CDR3 DNA is TGCGCCAGCAGCCAAGATGTAGGGTGGACTCAAGAGACCCAGTACTTC. Protein product: CASSQDVGWTQETQYF.

The table lists this clonotype with many counts. V gene TRBV20-1 combines with J gene TRBJ1-2, with D possibly matching TRBD1 (6 bases). Trimming pared 0 bases from V and 0 bases from J, leaving 8 bases between. CDR1 and CDR2 from the germline V gene are DFQATT and SNEGSKA (reference sequence). The CDR3 has 14 amino acids. The CDR3 nucleotides are TGCAGTGCTAGAGAGGACAGACCTAACTATGGCTACACCTTC. Its protein is CSAREDRPNYGYTF.

In this sample, this clonotype turned up many times. This chain uses TRBV18 with TRBJ1-1, with D perhaps TRBD1 (5 bases). In germline, CDR1 is KGHSH, CDR2 LQKENI. The CDR3 spans 14 residues. The V and J ends lost 6 bases and 3 bases respectively, with 14 bases between them. CDR3 loop: CASSPNLGDTEAFF. The CDR3 DNA is TGTGCCAGCTCCCCTAACTTGGGGGACACTGAAGCTTTCTTT.

This rearrangement joins TRBV7-9 to TRBJ2-2, with D possibly being TRBD2 (5 bases). There are 15 residues in the CDR3. V was pared by 2 bases and J by 3 bases, with 10 bases between. Germline lookup yields CDR1 SEHNR and CDR2 FQNEAQ (reference sequence). CDR3 DNA sequence: TGTGCCAGCAGCTTATGGAGGCAGGACACCGGGGAGCTGTTTTTT. It yields the protein CASSLWRQDTGELFF.

This clonotype has ten or more counts. The chain joins TRBV12-3 or TRBV12-4 to TRBJ2-3, with 9 bases that match TRBD2. V shed 5 bases, J shed 5 bases, and the junction held 8 bases outside the gene matches. The CDR3 totals 15 residues. The CDR3 DNA sequence: TGTGCCAGCAGTCCGGAGCGGGGGGTGGTAGATACGCAGTATTTT. The encoded protein is CASSPERGVVDTQYF.

This clonotype was counted ten times or more. The chain couples TRBV11-2 to TRBJ2-7; tentative D call: TRBD1 (6 bases). V dropped 2 bases and J dropped 3 bases, with 14 bases sitting between them. This CDR3 comprises 15 residues. Germline CDR1 reads SGHAT; CDR2 reads FQNNGV. CDR3 sequence reads: CASSLIGQRNYEQYF. The DNA for the CDR3 is TGTGCCAGCAGCTTAATCGGACAGAGAAACTACGAGCAGTACTTC.

This clonotype appeared many times. The genes are TRBV10-3 and TRBJ2-7; TRBD1 matches 7 bases. The ends lost 2 bases at V and 12 bases at J; junction bases unmatched: 7. In germline, CDR1 is ENHRY, CDR2 SYGVKD. The CDR3 contains 12 residues. The CDR3 nucleotides are TGTGCCATCAGTGAGCCCCCGACAGGGATGTACTTC. Translation gives CAISEPPTGMYF.

This clonotype was observed at least ten times. This chain links TRBV19 with TRBJ2-5; 10 bases are shared with TRBD2. This CDR3 has 16 residues. Germline loops: CDR1 LNHDA, CDR2 SQIVND (reference sequence). V lost 2 bases, J lost 0 bases, and 3 bases stayed unmatched. The CDR3 is CASSITGTSDQETQYF. CDR3 coding DNA: TGTGCCAGTAGTATAACCGGGACTAGCGACCAAGAGACCCAGTACTTC.

This clonotype was observed a handful of times. The chain joins TRBV5-4 to TRBJ2-1, with 8 bases that match TRBD2. In germline, CDR1 is SGHNT, CDR2 YYREEE (reference sequence). V was pared by 4 bases and J by 8 bases, with 5 bases of the junction left unmatched. The CDR3 runs to 13 residues. As DNA, the CDR3 is TGTGCCAGCAGCACGGGGGGGCTGGATGAGCAGTTCTTC. It specifies CASSTGGLDEQFF.

J is TRBJ1-6 and V is TRBV6-1, with TRBD1 matching over 8 bases. The J segment lost 10 bases and the V segment lost 0 bases, leaving 2 bases of the junction unmatched. This CDR3 spans 14 amino acids. The V gene's germline CDR1 is MNHNS and CDR2 SASEGT. The CDR3 is CASSEAGQVSPLHF. The CDR3 DNA reads TGTGCCAGCAGTGAAGCGGGACAGGTATCACCCCTCCACTTT.

This clonotype was counted only a few times. J is TRBJ1-1 and V is TRBV28; the match to TRBD1 covers 9 bases. CDR3 length: 14 residues. The V gene's germline CDR1 is MDHEN and CDR2 SYDVKM. The V segment lost 5 bases and the J segment 0 bases; nucleotides outside the gene matches: 1. In DNA, the CDR3 is TGTGCCAGCAGTAGGGACAGGGTGAACACTGAAGCTTTCTTT. It codes for CASSRDRVNTEAFF. Full variable domain (outside the CDR3, taken from reference TRBV28 and TRBJ1-1): DVKVTQSSRYLVKRTGEKVFLECVQDMDHENMFWYRQDPGLGLRLIYFSYDVKMKEKGDIPEGYSVSREKKERFSLILESASTNQTSMYLCASSRDRVNTEAFFGQGTRLTVV.

Many counts were recorded for this clonotype. The chain has TRBV20-1 and TRBJ2-1; the match to TRBD1 covers 9 bases. Germline CDR1 and CDR2: DFQATT and SNEGSKA (reference sequence). V shed 0 bases, J shed 7 bases, and the junction held 10 bases outside the gene matches. The CDR3 is 16 residues long. CDR3 loop: CSARDFEDRGVNEQFF. DNA for the CDR3: TGCAGTGCTAGAGATTTTGAGGACAGGGGAGTTAATGAGCAGTTCTTC.

In its sample, this clonotype was seen many times. The CDR3 sequence: CASSHLERTSYNEQFF. CDR3 nucleotides: TGTGCCAGCAGCCACCTAGAACGGACTAGCTACAATGAGCAGTTCTTC. This chain joins TRBV5-4 and TRBJ2-1, with 7 nucleotides matching TRBD2. The CDR3 runs to 16 residues. V shed 4 bases, J shed 3 bases, and the junction held 10 bases outside the gene matches. Per the germline V gene, CDR1 is SGHNT and CDR2 is YYREEE (reference sequence).

The table lists this clonotype with a few counts. The chain carries TRBV7-8 and TRBJ2-5, with D perhaps given as TRBD1 or TRBD2 (5 bases each). CDR1 is SGHVS and CDR2 is FQNEAQ in the germline V gene. This CDR3 is 14 amino acids long. V lost 1 base to trimming and J lost 9 bases, with 15 bases between them. The CDR3: CASSLEPGRVAQYF. As DNA, the CDR3 is TGTGCCAGCAGCTTAGAGCCGGGACGAGTCGCCCAGTACTTC.

This clonotype occurred a few times. This rearrangement joins TRBV20-1 to TRBJ2-3; D might be TRBD2 (6 bases). Germline CDR1 is DFQATT and CDR2 is SNEGSKA (reference sequence). This CDR3 has 13 residues. V lost 6 bases and J 2 bases, leaving 12 bases between the germline ends. CDR3 coding DNA: TGCAGTGCCCCGGGAGCTTTCACAGATACGCAGTATTTT. This codes for CSAPGAFTDTQYF.

The genes are TRBV7-2 and TRBJ2-3; 10 positions match TRBD2. CDR3 size: 15 residues. Germline CDR1 SGHTA, CDR2 FQGNSA. Trimming at V came to 3 bases and at J to 4 bases, leaving 4 bases not matched to a gene. The CDR3 sequence is CASSLWTSGADTQYF. The CDR3 region has the DNA TGTGCCAGCAGCTTGTGGACTAGCGGAGCAGATACGCAGTATTTT.

This clonotype appeared many times. The CDR3 protein is CASSSPGQRWDIQYF. In DNA, the CDR3 is TGTGCCAGCAGCTCTCCGGGACAAAGGTGGGACATTCAGTACTTC. The rearrangement joins TRBV5-5 to TRBJ2-4; TRBD1 is a possible D gene (6 bases). V was shortened by 3 bases and J by 8 bases, with 18 bases between the two germline ends. Germline assignment: CDR1 SGHKS and CDR2 YYEKEE (reference sequence). This CDR3 region has 15 residues.

About this clonotype itself: One end of the junction does not line up with germline, which may come from a read error. This chain joins TRBV11-2 and TRBJ2-7; D not resolved. This CDR3 comprises 14 residues. Germline lookup yields CDR1 SGHAT and CDR2 FQNNGV. The CDR3 sequence: CASSLGLGPESLDF. The CDR3 coding sequence is TGTGCCAGCAGCTTAGGGCTCGGGCCCGAATCTCTGGACTTC.

This clonotype was picked up a small number of times. The DNA of the CDR3 is TGTGCCAGCAGCTTAAGTGCCGCACACCCCCAGCATTTT. Amino acids: CASSLSAAHPQHF. The chain uses TRBV7-2 and TRBJ1-5; no reliable D call. Trimming cost V 2 bases and J 10 bases, with 12 bases left between them. The germline V gene has CDR1 SGHTA and CDR2 FQGNSA. The length of the CDR3 is 13 residues. The whole variable domain, remainder taken from reference TRBV7-2 and TRBJ1-5, is GAGVSQSPSNKVTEKGKDVELRCDPISGHTALYWYRQSLGQGLEFLIYFQGNSAPDKSGLPSDRFSAERTGGSVSTLTIQRTQQEDSAVYLCASSLSAAHPQHFGDGTRLSIL.

This clonotype was seen a few times. This chain links TRBV7-9 with TRBJ2-1, with a weak D call TRBD1 (6 bases). V lost 5 bases to trimming and J lost 13 bases, with 15 bases between them. This CDR3 has 12 amino acids. Germline CDR1 and CDR2: SEHNR and FQNEAQ (reference sequence). The CDR3 sequence is CASSPTGDYQFF. The CDR3 bases are TGTGCCAGCAGCCCGACAGGAGATTATCAGTTCTTC.

A few counts support this clonotype. The rearrangement uses TRBV9 and TRBJ1-3; no clear D gene. This CDR3 has 17 amino acids. V was clipped by 0 bases and J by 4 bases, with 17 bases between them. Germline V gives CDR1 SGDLS, CDR2 YYNGEE. CDR3 residues: CASSVDERTAVGNTIYF. Here the CDR3 DNA reads TGTGCCAGCAGCGTAGACGAGAGGACCGCTGTGGGAAACACCATATATTTT.

This clonotype was picked up many times. This sequence joins TRBV7-8 and TRBJ2-7; D assignment may be TRBD1 or TRBD2 (5 bases each). The CDR3 loop spans 14 amino acids. V lost 2 bases to trimming and J lost 11 bases, with 19 bases between them. CDR1 and CDR2 (germline): SGHVS, FQNEAQ. In DNA, the CDR3 is TGTGCCAGCAGCTTATACCCCCCACCGGGACGCGAGTACTTC. It codes for CASSLYPPPGREYF.